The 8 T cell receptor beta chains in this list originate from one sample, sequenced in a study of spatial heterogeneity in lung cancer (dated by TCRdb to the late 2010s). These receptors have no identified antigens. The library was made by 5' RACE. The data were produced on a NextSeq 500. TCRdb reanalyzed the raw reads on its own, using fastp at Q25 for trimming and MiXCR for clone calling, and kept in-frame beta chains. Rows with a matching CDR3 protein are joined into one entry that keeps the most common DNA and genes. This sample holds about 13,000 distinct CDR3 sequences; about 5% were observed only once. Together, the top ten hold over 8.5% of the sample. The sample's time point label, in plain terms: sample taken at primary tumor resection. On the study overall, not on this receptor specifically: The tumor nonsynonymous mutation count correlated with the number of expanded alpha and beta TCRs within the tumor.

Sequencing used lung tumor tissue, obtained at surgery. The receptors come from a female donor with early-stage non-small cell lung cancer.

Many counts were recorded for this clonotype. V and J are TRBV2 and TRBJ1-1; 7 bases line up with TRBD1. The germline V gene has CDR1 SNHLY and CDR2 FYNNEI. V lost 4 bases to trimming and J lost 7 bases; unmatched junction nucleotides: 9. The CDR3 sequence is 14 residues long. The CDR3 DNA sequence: TGTGCCAGCAGTGTTTTTGGAGGACAGGTTGAAGCTTTCTTT. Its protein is CASSVFGGQVEAFF.

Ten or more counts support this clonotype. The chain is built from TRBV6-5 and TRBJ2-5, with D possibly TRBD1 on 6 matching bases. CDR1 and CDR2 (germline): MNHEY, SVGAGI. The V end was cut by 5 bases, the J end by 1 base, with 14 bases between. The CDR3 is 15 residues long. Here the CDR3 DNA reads TGTGCCAGCAGTGCTCTACAGGGTGTCCAAGAGACCCAGTACTTC. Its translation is CASSALQGVQETQYF.

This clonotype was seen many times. CDR3 region: CSASTGLAGPTDTQYF. The DNA for the CDR3 is TGCAGTGCTTCTACGGGGCTAGCGGGGCCCACAGATACGCAGTATTTT. J is TRBJ2-3 and V is TRBV20-1, with 9 positions matching TRBD2. The V segment lost 5 bases and the J segment 2 bases; nucleotides outside the gene matches: 11. The CDR3 runs 16 residues. Germline-derived CDR1 and CDR2 are DFQATT and SNEGSKA (reference sequence).

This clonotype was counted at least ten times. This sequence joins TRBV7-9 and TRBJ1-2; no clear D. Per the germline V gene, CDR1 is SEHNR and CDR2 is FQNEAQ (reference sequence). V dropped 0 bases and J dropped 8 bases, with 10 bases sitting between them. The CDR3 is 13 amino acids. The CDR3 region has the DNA TGTGCCAGCAGCTTAGCGGCCTTCAGGGGCTACACCTTC. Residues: CASSLAAFRGYTF.

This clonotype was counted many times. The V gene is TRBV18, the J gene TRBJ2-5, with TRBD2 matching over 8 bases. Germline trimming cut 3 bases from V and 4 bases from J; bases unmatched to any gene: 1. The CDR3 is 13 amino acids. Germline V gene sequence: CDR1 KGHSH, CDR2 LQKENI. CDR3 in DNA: TGTGCCAGCTCACCGGGACTAGGAGAGACCCAGTACTTC. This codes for CASSPGLGETQYF. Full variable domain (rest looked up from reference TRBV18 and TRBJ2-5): NAGVMQNPRHLVRRRGQEARLRCSPMKGHSHVYWYRQLPEEGLKFMVYLQKENIIDESGMPKERFSAEFPKEGPSILRIQQVVRGDSAAYFCASSPGLGETQYFGPGTRLLVL.

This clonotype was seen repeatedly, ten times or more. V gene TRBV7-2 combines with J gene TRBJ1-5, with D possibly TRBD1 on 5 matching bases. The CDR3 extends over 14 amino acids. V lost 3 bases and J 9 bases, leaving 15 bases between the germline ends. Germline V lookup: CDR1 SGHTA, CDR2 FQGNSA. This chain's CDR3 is CASSFRDLRGPQHF. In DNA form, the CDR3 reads TGTGCCAGCAGCTTCAGGGACTTGAGGGGGCCCCAGCATTTT.

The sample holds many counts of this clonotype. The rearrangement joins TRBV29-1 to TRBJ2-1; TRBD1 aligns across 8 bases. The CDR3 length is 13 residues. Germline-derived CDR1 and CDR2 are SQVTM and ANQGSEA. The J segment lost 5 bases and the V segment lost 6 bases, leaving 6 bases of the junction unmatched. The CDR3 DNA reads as TGCAGCGTGAACAGGGGGTTTAACAATGAGCAGTTCTTC. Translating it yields CSVNRGFNNEQFF.

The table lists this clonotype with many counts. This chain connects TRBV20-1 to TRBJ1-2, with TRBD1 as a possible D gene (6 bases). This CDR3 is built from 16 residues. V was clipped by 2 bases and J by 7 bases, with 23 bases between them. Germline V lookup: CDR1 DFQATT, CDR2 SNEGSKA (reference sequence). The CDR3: CSARPNYRVKDGGYTF. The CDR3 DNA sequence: TGCAGTGCTAGACCCAACTACAGGGTAAAAGATGGTGGCTACACCTTC.